These 23 T cell receptor beta chains share one sample of origin, sequenced in a study of shared clonotypes between healthy human individuals. Repertoires were generated with immunoSEQ multiplex PCR, while TCRdb's copy carries only in-frame clones and drops some. The table includes a few hundred thousand clones, more than 60% detected once. The sequencing input was memory CD4+ T cells sorted from blood. The subset denotes: CD45RA-negative fraction. These receptors were taken from a young man in good health.

The V call is TRBV5-4, the J call TRBJ2-7; no clear D. The CDR3 consists of 13 residues. Germline CDR1 reads SGHNT; CDR2 reads YYREEE (reference sequence). The V end was cut by 5 bases, the J end by 0 bases, with 9 bases between. CDR3 coding DNA: TGTGCCAGCAGGTCAGAGAGCTCCTACGAGCAGTACTTC. This codes for CASRSESSYEQYF.

The V call is TRBV2, the J call TRBJ2-1; 7 nucleotides align to TRBD2. Germline lookup yields CDR1 SNHLY and CDR2 FYNNEI. V lost 7 bases and J lost 8; bases outside the gene matches: 11. The CDR3 loop spans 14 amino acids. CDR3 residues: CASKRGREFHEQFF. The CDR3 coding sequence is TGTGCCAGCAAGCGGGGCCGAGAGTTCCATGAGCAGTTCTTC.

Here the CDR3 reads CASSFRREGEQFF. The CDR3 nucleotides read TGTGCCAGCAGCTTTCGGAGGGAGGGTGAGCAGTTCTTC. The V and J genes are TRBV7-2 and TRBJ2-1, with 7 bases that match TRBD2. Germline assignment: CDR1 SGHTA and CDR2 FQGNSA. The ends lost 3 bases at V and 9 bases at J; junction bases unmatched: 5. The CDR3 consists of 13 residues.

Regarding this clone: A much more abundant neighbour one base away suggests this may be a read error. This CDR3 is also generated by other DNA sequences in the sample. The V gene is TRBV7-6, the J gene TRBJ2-5; unclear D gene. The CDR3 extends over 14 amino acids. Deletions cut 5 bases from V and 8 bases from J, with 18 bases between. Germline V gene lookup returns CDR1 SGHVS and CDR2 FNYEAQ. CDR3 protein: CASSPFESRETQYF. The CDR3 region has the DNA TGTGCCAGCAGCCCCTTCGAGTCGAGAGAAACCCAGTACTTC.

The CDR3 protein is CASSFLSGSGRNTQYF. The CDR3 DNA reads as TGTGCCAGCAGCTTCCTTTCGGGTAGCGGGCGGAATACGCAGTATTTT. The rearrangement links TRBV7-9 to TRBJ2-3; 7 bases align to TRBD2. The CDR3 is made up of 16 amino acids. Germline V gene lookup returns CDR1 SEHNR and CDR2 FQNEAQ (reference sequence). Trimming at V came to 3 bases and at J to 7 bases, leaving 13 bases not matched to a gene.

The chain recombines TRBV27 with TRBJ2-7; D is tentatively TRBD1 or TRBD2 (5 bases each). Germline loops: CDR1 MNHEY, CDR2 SMNVEV (reference sequence). Deletions cut 7 bases from V and 7 bases from J, with 17 bases between. The CDR3 extends over 13 amino acids. CDR3 protein: CASKRAQEGEQYF. Written as DNA, the CDR3 is TGTGCCAGCAAGAGGGCCCAAGAGGGGGAGCAGTACTTC.

The V gene is TRBV18, the J gene TRBJ2-7; TRBD2 might be the D (5 bases). This CDR3 is 12 amino acids long. Germline CDR1 reads KGHSH; CDR2 reads LQKENI. Trimming shortened V by 9 bases and J by 3 bases, and 12 bases separated the two germline ends. The CDR3 DNA reads TGTGCCAGTTCAAGTGAGGGCTACGAGCAGTACTTC. This sequence encodes CASSSEGYEQYF.

The chain carries TRBV6-6 and TRBJ2-5; no clear D. Germline lookup yields CDR1 MNHNY and CDR2 SVGAGI (reference sequence). V shed 0 bases and J shed 4 bases, with 9 bases lying between them. CDR3 length equals 14 residues. DNA of the CDR3: TGTGCCAGCAGTTACTCGGTAGTTGGAGAGACCCAGTACTTC. Amino acid sequence: CASSYSVVGETQYF.

The J gene is TRBJ2-3, the V gene TRBV7-9; D unclear. The length of the CDR3 is 14 residues. V shed 0 bases and J shed 1 base, with 5 bases lying between them. Germline lookup yields CDR1 SEHNR and CDR2 FQNEAQ (reference sequence). Written as DNA, the CDR3 is TGTGCCAGCAGCTTAGCATGGGGCACAGATACGCAGTATTTT. Its translation is CASSLAWGTDTQYF.

The chain joins TRBV19 to TRBJ1-2; D gene ambiguous. The CDR3 sequence is 15 residues long. Trimming stripped 2 bases from V and 5 bases from J, with 15 bases between. The germline gives CDR1 LNHDA, CDR2 SQIVND (reference sequence). The CDR3 reads CASSIPTVERYGYTF. The CDR3 DNA follows: TGTGCCAGTAGTATACCGACGGTAGAACGGTATGGCTACACCTTC.

CDR3 sequence (DNA): TGTGCCAGCAGTGAACGGACTAGCGGGATGGATGAGCAGTTCTTC. Amino acid sequence: CASSERTSGMDEQFF. This chain uses TRBV6-4 with TRBJ2-1; TRBD2 aligns across 12 bases. CDR1 and CDR2 (germline): MRHNA, SNTAGT. J lost 8 bases, V lost 3 bases, and 5 bases had no gene match. The CDR3 extends over 15 amino acids.

This chain joins TRBV9 and TRBJ2-1, with 9 bases fitting TRBD2. This CDR3 has 19 residues. V lost 4 bases, J lost 2 bases, and 16 bases stayed unmatched. The germline V gene encodes CDR1 SGDLS and CDR2 YYNGEE. The chain's CDR3 is CASSPRSGGSLFTYNEQFF. The CDR3 nucleotides read TGTGCCAGCAGCCCTCGTAGCGGGGGCTCTCTCTTTACCTACAATGAGCAGTTCTTC.

In this sample, this clone turned up a few times. The chain recombines TRBV7-9 with TRBJ1-4; 7 bases fit TRBD1. Trimming cost V 8 bases and J 5 bases; bases outside gene matches: 5. CDR3 length: 13 residues. Germline values: CDR1 SEHNR, CDR2 FQNEAQ (reference sequence). The chain's CDR3 is CASSTGLNEKLFF. Written as DNA, the CDR3 is TGTGCCAGCTCGACAGGGTTAAATGAAAAACTGTTTTTT.

The CDR3 coding sequence is TGTGCCAGCAGTGAAGCGCGGGGGGCGGGTGAAAAACTGTTTTTT. Translated: CASSEARGAGEKLFF. The chain couples TRBV6-1 to TRBJ1-4; TRBD1 might be the D (6 bases). This CDR3 region has 15 residues. The V and J ends lost 0 bases and 7 bases respectively, with 12 bases between them. Germline-derived CDR1 and CDR2 are MNHNS and SASEGT.

This chain connects TRBV7-2 to TRBJ1-1, with no clear D. The CDR3 contains 14 residues. Trimming removed 1 base at V and 1 base at J, with 7 bases between. Germline V gene sequence: CDR1 SGHTA, CDR2 FQGNSA. The CDR3 loop reads CASSLGRQNTEAFF. CDR3 bases: TGTGCCAGCAGCTTAGGTCGCCAGAACACTGAAGCTTTCTTT.

The chain combines TRBV18 with TRBJ2-3; D remains unclear. V dropped 1 base and J dropped 6 bases, with 8 bases sitting between them. CDR3 length: 13 amino acids. Germline V gives CDR1 KGHSH, CDR2 LQKENI. CDR3 sequence reads: CASSPQPGDTQYF. CDR3 sequence (DNA): TGTGCCAGCTCACCACAGCCCGGGGATACGCAGTATTTT.

The V and J genes are TRBV10-2 and TRBJ2-5; 12 bases map to TRBD2. After removal of 5 bases from V and 6 bases from J, the junction contained 10 bases not matched to a gene. CDR3 length: 16 amino acids. Germline V gene lookup returns CDR1 WSHSY and CDR2 SAAADI. Here the CDR3 reads CASSLAGGRKVQTQYF. DNA for the CDR3: TGCGCCAGCAGTCTAGCGGGAGGGCGGAAGGTGCAGACCCAGTACTTC.

The chain has TRBV5-1 and TRBJ1-1; D possibly corresponds to TRBD1 (5 bases). V lost 0 bases and J 7 bases, leaving 16 bases between the germline ends. There are 15 residues in the CDR3. The germline V gene encodes CDR1 SGHRS and CDR2 YFSETQ. The CDR3 DNA sequence: TGCGCCAGCAGCTTGGTAGGCAGGGCGGCGGGTGAAGCTTTCTTT. Protein: CASSLVGRAAGEAFF.

The table lists this clone with many counts. V and J are TRBV11-3 and TRBJ2-1; D unclear. The CDR3 contains 11 residues. Germline CDR1 SGHNT, CDR2 YENEEA. Trimming shortened V by 1 base and J by 6 bases, and 1 base separated the two germline ends. CDR3 loop: CASSLGNEQFF. The CDR3 region has the DNA TGTGCCAGCAGCTTAGGCAATGAGCAGTTCTTC.

The V and J genes are TRBV10-3 and TRBJ2-7; 12 bases fit TRBD1. Germline V lookup: CDR1 ENHRY, CDR2 SYGVKD. The CDR3 totals 15 residues. With 6 bases clipped from V and 4 bases from J, the junction kept 7 bases outside the gene matches. Here the CDR3 DNA reads TGTGCCATCAGCCGAGGGACAGGGGGCTGGTACGAGCAGTACTTC. Translation gives CAISRGTGGWYEQYF.

The chain has TRBV28 and TRBJ2-7; 11 bases map to TRBD2. Looked up from germline, CDR1 is MDHEN and CDR2 is SYDVKM. CDR3 length equals 19 residues. The V and J ends lost 4 bases and 5 bases, in that order; junction bases with no gene match: 19. CDR3 nucleotide sequence: TGTGCCAGCAGTTCACACCCTGAAAGACTAGCGGGAATACGACACGAGCAGTACTTC. Residues: CASSSHPERLAGIRHEQYF.

The chain joins TRBV6-1 to TRBJ2-7; D uncertain. The CDR3 is 13 amino acids. From germline, CDR1 is MNHNS and CDR2 SASEGT. V was shortened by 3 bases and J by 7 bases, with 13 bases between the two germline ends. The CDR3 region is CASSDFGVGEQYF. The CDR3 nucleotides are TGTGCCAGCAGTGATTTCGGAGTAGGTGAGCAGTACTTC.

This clone was counted a few times. The rearrangement links TRBV9 to TRBJ2-5; 12 bases map to TRBD2. V trimming: 0 bases; J trimming: 4 bases; junction bases outside the gene matches: 7. This CDR3 is 17 amino acids long. CDR1 and CDR2 (germline): SGDLS, YYNGEE. This CDR3 is CASSVGGTSGSVETQYF. The DNA of the CDR3 is TGTGCCAGCAGCGTAGGGGGGACTAGCGGGTCTGTAGAGACCCAGTACTTC.